A single sample is the source of the 21 T cell receptor beta chains below, sequenced in a study of T cells in localized non-small cell lung cancer. TCRdb's copy holds only in-frame clones and misses some; the assay was immunoSEQ multiplex PCR. The sample lists 100,000 or so clones; more than 75% were seen once. This sample comprised PBMCs, obtained before any cancer treatment. Every receptor here comes from a woman aged 35-75 years with stage II squamous cell lung carcinoma.

The chain combines TRBV7-2 with TRBJ1-6; no firm D call. The CDR3 covers 11 residues. The germline V and J ends were trimmed by 3 bases and 10 bases, with 4 bases remaining between them. CDR1 is SGHTA and CDR2 is FQGNSA in the germline V gene. This CDR3 reads CASSFSSPLHF. DNA for the CDR3: TGTGCCAGCAGCTTTAGCTCACCCCTCCACTTT.

The chain links TRBV28 to TRBJ1-5, with D possibly being TRBD1 (6 bases). Trimming removed 6 bases from V and 3 bases from J, with 12 bases in between. Germline CDR1 reads MDHEN; CDR2 reads SYDVKM. There are 14 residues in the CDR3. As DNA, the CDR3 is TGTGCCAGCAGGAGGGGGGGAACCAATCAGCCCCAGCATTTT. Translation gives CASRRGGTNQPQHF.

This rearrangement joins TRBV7-9 to TRBJ2-5; 12 nucleotides agree with TRBD2. CDR1 SEHNR and CDR2 FQNEAQ come from the germline V gene (reference sequence). The CDR3 contains 15 residues. Trimming removed 1 base from V and 5 bases from J; junction bases left unmatched: 2. CDR3 protein: CASSLGLAGVETQYF. The CDR3 region has the DNA TGTGCCAGCAGCTTAGGACTAGCGGGAGTTGAGACCCAGTACTTC.

V is TRBV28 and J is TRBJ1-1; 8 bases fit TRBD1. V lost 6 bases and J lost 1; bases outside the gene matches: 1. The CDR3 contains 13 residues. Germline V CDR1 and CDR2: MDHEN, SYDVKM. This CDR3 reads CASRGTGNTEAFF. CDR3 coding DNA: TGTGCCAGCAGGGGGACAGGGAACACTGAAGCTTTCTTT.

The chain links TRBV4-1 to TRBJ1-6; D unresolved. The CDR3 is made up of 17 amino acids. Looked up from germline, CDR1 is MGHRA and CDR2 is YSYEKL. Trimming stripped 1 base from V and 7 bases from J, with 17 bases between. The CDR3 nucleotides read TGCGCCAGCAGCCAAGGTTTCGTCGCCATCGGGAATTCACCCCTCCACTTT. Its translation: CASSQGFVAIGNSPLHF.

This clone has just one count. This chain connects TRBV6-1 to TRBJ2-6, with D possibly being TRBD1 (6 bases). The CDR3 totals 16 residues. Germline CDR1 is MNHNS and CDR2 is SASEGT. V lost 4 bases and J 0 bases, leaving 10 bases between the germline ends. The CDR3 coding sequence is TGTGCCAGCAGTGCGACAGGCCTCTCTGGGGCCAACGTCCTGACTTTC. It translates to CASSATGLSGANVLTF.

The V and J genes are TRBV19 and TRBJ2-2; maybe TRBD2 (5 bases). The V end was cut by 7 bases, the J end by 4 bases, with 16 bases between. The CDR3 sequence is 15 residues long. Germline V gene data show CDR1 as LNHDA and CDR2 as SQIVND (reference sequence). The CDR3 sequence is CASKPNRRGTGELFF. Here the CDR3 DNA reads TGTGCCAGTAAACCTAATCGACGGGGCACCGGGGAGCTGTTTTTT.

This chain uses TRBV13 with TRBJ2-5, with 10 bases fitting TRBD1. The CDR3 extends over 14 amino acids. Germline assignment: CDR1 PRHDT and CDR2 FYEKMQ (reference sequence). The V segment lost 4 bases and the J segment 5 bases; nucleotides outside the gene matches: 4. The CDR3 DNA follows: TGTGCCAGCAGCTCTGGACAGGGGGAGGAGACCCAGTACTTC. Protein sequence: CASSSGQGEETQYF.

The chain employs TRBV5-1 and TRBJ2-1; no clear D. In germline, CDR1 is SGHRS, CDR2 YFSETQ. Trimming shortened V by 0 bases and J by 5 bases, and 6 bases separated the two germline ends. This CDR3 has 13 amino acids. The CDR3 spells CASSLDSNNEQFF. CDR3 DNA sequence: TGCGCCAGCAGCTTGGACAGCAACAATGAGCAGTTCTTC.

The genes are TRBV7-2 and TRBJ2-1; D remains unclear. The length of the CDR3 is 17 residues. V lost 2 bases to trimming and J lost 1 base, with 15 bases between them. The germline V gene encodes CDR1 SGHTA and CDR2 FQGNSA. In DNA form, the CDR3 reads TGTGCCAGCAGCTTATCTCCTACCCTGTTGTCCTACAATGAGCAGTTCTTC. This translates into CASSLSPTLLSYNEQFF.

This chain joins TRBV27 and TRBJ1-5; 9 positions agree with TRBD1. The CDR3 length is 15 residues. CDR1 MNHEY and CDR2 SMNVEV come from the germline V gene (reference sequence). J was trimmed by 9 bases and V by 2 bases; bases with no gene match: 8. CDR3 residues: CASSLGGQGARPQHF. In DNA, the CDR3 is TGTGCCAGCAGTTTAGGGGGACAGGGTGCTCGGCCCCAGCATTTT.

The CDR3: CASSARSGTGSNQPQHF. In DNA form, the CDR3 reads TGTGCCAGCAGTGCAAGGTCCGGGACGGGGAGCAATCAGCCCCAGCATTTT. The rearrangement links TRBV6-1 to TRBJ1-5; a possible D gene is TRBD1 (5 bases). In germline, CDR1 is MNHNS, CDR2 SASEGT. V shed 4 bases and J shed 1 base, with 17 bases lying between them. The CDR3 loop spans 17 amino acids.

This clone was found once. The chain recombines TRBV4-1 with TRBJ2-7; 9 nucleotides line up with TRBD1. With V trimmed by 2 bases and J by 0 bases, 8 bases remained unmatched. The CDR3 has 17 residues. Germline CDR1 is MGHRA and CDR2 is YSYEKL. The CDR3 loop reads CASSQHAGTGSSYEQYF. The CDR3 region has the DNA TGCGCCAGCAGCCAACACGCCGGGACAGGGTCCTCCTACGAGCAGTACTTC.

The chain recombines TRBV7-2 with TRBJ2-2; 7 positions agree with TRBD2. The J segment lost 4 bases and the V segment lost 3 bases, leaving 2 bases of the junction unmatched. CDR3 size: 14 residues. CDR1 is SGHTA, CDR2 FQGNSA, per germline. CDR3 sequence: CASSFTGGTGELFF. In DNA, the CDR3 is TGTGCCAGCAGCTTTACGGGGGGCACCGGGGAGCTGTTTTTT.

The chain couples TRBV11-2 to TRBJ1-1, with D unclear. CDR1 and CDR2 from the germline V gene are SGHAT and FQNNGV. The CDR3 is 15 residues long. The V and J ends lost 3 bases and 7 bases respectively, with 18 bases between them. In DNA, the CDR3 is TGTGCCAGCAGCTTTGGAAGGCGGCCTCCGAGTGAAGCTTTCTTT. Translation: CASSFGRRPPSEAFF. Drawing the rest from reference TRBV11-2 and TRBJ1-1, the complete variable domain is EAGVAQSPRYKIIEKRQSVAFWCNPISGHATLYWYQQILGQGPKLLIQFQNNGVVDDSQLPKDRFSAERLKGVDSTLKIQPAKLEDSAVYLCASSFGRRPPSEAFFGQGTRLTVV.

The V gene is TRBV18, the J gene TRBJ2-1, with D unresolved. The CDR3 is 12 amino acids. Germline V CDR1 and CDR2: KGHSH, LQKENI. Between the trimmed V and J ends, which lost 4 bases and 6 bases, there was a span of 7 bases. The CDR3 region is CASSHGPNEQFF. CDR3 sequence (DNA): TGTGCCAGCTCACACGGCCCCAATGAGCAGTTCTTC. The variable domain in full, completed from reference TRBV18 and TRBJ2-1, reads NAGVMQNPRHLVRRRGQEARLRCSPMKGHSHVYWYRQLPEEGLKFMVYLQKENIIDESGMPKERFSAEFPKEGPSILRIQQVVRGDSAAYFCASSHGPNEQFFGPGTRLTVL.

V and J are TRBV4-1 and TRBJ2-1; D is possibly TRBD2 (5 bases). Trimming stripped 3 bases from V and 7 bases from J, with 10 bases between. CDR3 length: 13 amino acids. Per the germline V gene, CDR1 is MGHRA and CDR2 is YSYEKL. CDR3 nucleotides: TGCGCCAGCAGCCACTACGGCGGGAATGAGCAGTTCTTC. As protein: CASSHYGGNEQFF.

The chain employs TRBV6-1 and TRBJ1-1; 8 positions agree with TRBD1. In germline, CDR1 is MNHNS, CDR2 SASEGT. V lost 6 bases and J lost 2; bases outside the gene matches: 8. The CDR3 is 15 amino acids. CDR3 in amino acids: CASRPRQGYNTEAFF. The CDR3 DNA reads TGTGCCAGCAGACCTCGACAGGGGTATAACACTGAAGCTTTCTTT.

The J gene is TRBJ1-1, the V gene TRBV5-8; D is unclear. Trimming pared 0 bases from V and 0 bases from J, leaving 12 bases between. The CDR3 is 16 residues long. CDR1 SGHTS and CDR2 YDEGEE come from the germline V gene. The CDR3 bases are TGTGCCAGCAGCTTGGGACCCCGGCCGGTGAACACTGAAGCTTTCTTT. Translated, it gives CASSLGPRPVNTEAFF.

The chain joins TRBV13 to TRBJ2-7; 8 positions match TRBD1. The V gene's germline CDR1 is PRHDT and CDR2 FYEKMQ (reference sequence). The length of the CDR3 is 15 residues. V was pared by 3 bases and J by 5 bases, with 9 bases of the junction left unmatched. CDR3 DNA sequence: TGTGCCAGCAGCTTTAGGGGGCAGGGGGCAAACGAGCAGTACTTC. Its protein product is CASSFRGQGANEQYF.

The J gene is TRBJ1-3, the V gene TRBV15, with a weak D call TRBD1 (5 bases). V was cut by 8 bases and J by 0 bases, with 8 bases left in between. CDR1 is LNHNV, CDR2 YYDKDF, per germline (reference sequence). The CDR3 is 13 amino acids. CDR3 in DNA: TGTGCCACCGGTGGGGCCTCTGGAAACACCATATATTTT. Its protein product is CATGGASGNTIYF. The entire variable domain, with the rest obtained from reference TRBV15 and TRBJ1-3, is as follows: DAMVIQNPRYQVTQFGKPVTLSCSQTLNHNVMYWYQQKSSQAPKLLFHYYDKDFNNEADTPDNFQSRRPNTSFCFLDIRSPGLGDTAMYLCATGGASGNTIYFGEGSWLTVV.